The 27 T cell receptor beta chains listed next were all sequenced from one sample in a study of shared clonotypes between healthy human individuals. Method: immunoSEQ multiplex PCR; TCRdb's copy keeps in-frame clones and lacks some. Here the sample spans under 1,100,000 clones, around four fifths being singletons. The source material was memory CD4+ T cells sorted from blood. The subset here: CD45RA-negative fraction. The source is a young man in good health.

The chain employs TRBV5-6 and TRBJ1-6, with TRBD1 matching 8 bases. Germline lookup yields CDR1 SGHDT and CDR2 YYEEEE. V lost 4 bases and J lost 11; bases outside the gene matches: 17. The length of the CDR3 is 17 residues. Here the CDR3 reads CASSPSDRALGRTPLHF. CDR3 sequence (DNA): TGTGCCAGCAGCCCGTCGGACAGGGCCCTGGGGAGGACACCCCTCCACTTT.

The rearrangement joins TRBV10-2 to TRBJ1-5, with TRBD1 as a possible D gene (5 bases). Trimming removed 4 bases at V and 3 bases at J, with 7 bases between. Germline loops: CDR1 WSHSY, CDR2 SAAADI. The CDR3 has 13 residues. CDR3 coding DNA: TGCGCCAGCAGTGCAGGGACCAATCAGCCCCAGCATTTT. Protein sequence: CASSAGTNQPQHF.

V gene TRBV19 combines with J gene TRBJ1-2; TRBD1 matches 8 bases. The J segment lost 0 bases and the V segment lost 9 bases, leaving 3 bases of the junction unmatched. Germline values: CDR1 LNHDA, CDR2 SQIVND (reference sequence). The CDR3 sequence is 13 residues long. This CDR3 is CASRQGPNYGYTF. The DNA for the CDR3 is TGTGCCAGCAGACAGGGGCCTAACTATGGCTACACCTTC. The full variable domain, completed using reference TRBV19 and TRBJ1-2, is DGGITQSPKYLFRKEGQNVTLSCEQNLNHDAMYWYRQDPGQGLRLIYYSQIVNDFQKGDIAEGYSVSREKKESFPLTVTSAQKNPTAFYLCASRQGPNYGYTFGSGTRLTVV.

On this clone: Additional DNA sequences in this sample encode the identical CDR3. Here the CDR3 DNA reads TGTGCCAGCAGCTTATCGCGGAACGAGCAGTACTTC. Amino acid sequence: CASSLSRNEQYF. The chain is built from TRBV7-2 and TRBJ2-7, with D unclear. Trimming pared 2 bases from V and 5 bases from J, leaving 7 bases between. The CDR3 is 12 amino acids. CDR1 is SGHTA and CDR2 is FQGNSA in the germline V gene. Supplemented by reference TRBV7-2 and TRBJ2-7, the full variable domain reads GAGVSQSPSNKVTEKGKDVELRCDPISGHTALYWYRQSLGQGLEFLIYFQGNSAPDKSGLPSDRFSAERTGGSVSTLTIQRTQQEDSAVYLCASSLSRNEQYFGPGTRLTVT.

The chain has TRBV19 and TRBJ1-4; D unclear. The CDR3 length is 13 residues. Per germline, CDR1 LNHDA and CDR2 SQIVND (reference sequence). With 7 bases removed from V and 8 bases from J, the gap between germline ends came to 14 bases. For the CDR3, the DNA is TGTGCCAGTACCACTCTCCGGGGAGAAAAACTGTTTTTT. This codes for CASTTLRGEKLFF.

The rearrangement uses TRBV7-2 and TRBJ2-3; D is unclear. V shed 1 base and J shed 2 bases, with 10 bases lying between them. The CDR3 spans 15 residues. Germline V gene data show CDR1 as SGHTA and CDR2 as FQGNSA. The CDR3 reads CASSLELIPTDTQYF. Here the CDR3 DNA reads TGTGCCAGCAGCTTAGAGCTAATCCCCACAGATACGCAGTATTTT.

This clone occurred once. CDR3 region: CASSISGVGNEKLFF. DNA of the CDR3: TGCGCCAGCAGCATCTCAGGGGTTGGTAATGAAAAACTGTTTTTT. This chain connects TRBV5-1 to TRBJ1-4; D is possibly TRBD1 (6 bases). The germline V gene encodes CDR1 SGHRS and CDR2 YFSETQ. Deletions cut 4 bases from V and 4 bases from J, with 14 bases between. This CDR3 region has 15 residues.

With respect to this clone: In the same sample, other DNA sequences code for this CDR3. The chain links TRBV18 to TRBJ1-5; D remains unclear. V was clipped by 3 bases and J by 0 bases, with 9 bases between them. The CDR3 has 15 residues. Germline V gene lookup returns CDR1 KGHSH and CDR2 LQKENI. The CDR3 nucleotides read TGTGCCAGCTCACCGCGAGGTGATAGCAATCAGCCCCAGCATTTT. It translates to CASSPRGDSNQPQHF.

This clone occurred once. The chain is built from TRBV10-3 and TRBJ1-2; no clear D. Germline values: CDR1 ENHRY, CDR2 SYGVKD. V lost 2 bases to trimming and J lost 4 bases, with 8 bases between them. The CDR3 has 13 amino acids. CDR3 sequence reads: CAISEGSVYGYTF. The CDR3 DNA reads TGTGCCATCAGTGAGGGGTCGGTCTATGGCTACACCTTC.

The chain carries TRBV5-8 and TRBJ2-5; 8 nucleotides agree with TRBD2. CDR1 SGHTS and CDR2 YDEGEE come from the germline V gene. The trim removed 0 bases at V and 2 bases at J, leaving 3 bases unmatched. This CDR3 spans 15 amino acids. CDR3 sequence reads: CASSLGLAQQETQYF. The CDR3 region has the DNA TGTGCCAGCAGCTTGGGACTAGCGCAACAAGAGACCCAGTACTTC.

The CDR3 bases are TGTGCCAGCAGTCGACTAGCGGGACCCTATGAGCAGTTCTTC. Its translation: CASSRLAGPYEQFF. The rearrangement uses TRBV9 and TRBJ2-1; 11 positions match TRBD2. The CDR3 length is 14 residues. V lost 5 bases to trimming and J lost 8 bases; unmatched junction nucleotides: 6. Germline V gives CDR1 SGDLS, CDR2 YYNGEE.

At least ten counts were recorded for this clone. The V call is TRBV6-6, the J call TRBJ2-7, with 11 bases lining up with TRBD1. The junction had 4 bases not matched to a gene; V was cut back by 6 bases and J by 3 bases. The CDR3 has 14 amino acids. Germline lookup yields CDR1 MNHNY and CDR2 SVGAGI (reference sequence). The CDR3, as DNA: TGTGCCAGCAGGGCCGGGACAGGGGGCTACGAGCAGTACTTC. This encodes CASRAGTGGYEQYF.

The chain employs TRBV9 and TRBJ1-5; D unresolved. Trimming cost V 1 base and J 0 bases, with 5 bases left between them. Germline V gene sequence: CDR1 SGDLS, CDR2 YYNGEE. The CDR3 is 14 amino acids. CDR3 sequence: CASSVSPSNQPQHF. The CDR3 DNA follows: TGTGCCAGCAGCGTAAGTCCTAGCAATCAGCCCCAGCATTTT.

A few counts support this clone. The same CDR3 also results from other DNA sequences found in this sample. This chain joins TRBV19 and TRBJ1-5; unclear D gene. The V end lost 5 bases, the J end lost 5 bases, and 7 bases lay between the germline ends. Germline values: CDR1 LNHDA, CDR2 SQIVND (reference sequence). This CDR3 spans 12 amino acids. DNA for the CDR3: TGTGCCAGTAGTCTAGGGTATCAGCCCCAGCATTTT. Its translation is CASSLGYQPQHF.

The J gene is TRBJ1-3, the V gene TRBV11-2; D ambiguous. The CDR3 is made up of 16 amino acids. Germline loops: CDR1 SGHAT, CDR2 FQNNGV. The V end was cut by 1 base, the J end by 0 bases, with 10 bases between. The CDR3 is CASSLGVSSSGNTIYF. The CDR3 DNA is TGTGCCAGCAGCTTAGGTGTTTCGAGCTCTGGAAACACCATATATTTT.

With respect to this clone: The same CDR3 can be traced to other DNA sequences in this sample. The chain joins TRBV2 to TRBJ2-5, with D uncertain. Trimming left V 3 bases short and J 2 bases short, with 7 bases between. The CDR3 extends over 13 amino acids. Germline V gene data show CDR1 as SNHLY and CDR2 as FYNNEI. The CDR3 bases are TGTGCCAGCAGTGAGCGCGGTCAAGAGACCCAGTACTTC. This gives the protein CASSERGQETQYF.

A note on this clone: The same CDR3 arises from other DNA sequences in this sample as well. The CDR3 loop reads CASSGHYEQYF. Written as DNA, the CDR3 is TGTGCCAGCAGTGGTCACTACGAGCAGTACTTC. The chain carries TRBV2 and TRBJ2-7; unclear D gene. With 4 bases removed from V and 3 bases from J, the gap between germline ends came to 4 bases. The CDR3 runs to 11 residues. The germline CDR1 and CDR2 sequences are SNHLY and FYNNEI.

This CDR3 is CASSADGSSYNEQFF. The CDR3 DNA sequence: TGCGCCAGCAGCGCCGACGGAAGCTCCTACAATGAGCAGTTCTTC. The genes are TRBV5-1 and TRBJ2-1, with D hard to call. This CDR3 region has 15 residues. Looked up from germline, CDR1 is SGHRS and CDR2 is YFSETQ. V dropped 4 bases and J dropped 0 bases, with 11 bases sitting between them. Using reference TRBV5-1 and TRBJ2-1 for the parts outside the CDR3, the full variable domain is KAGVTQTPRYLIKTRGQQVTLSCSPISGHRSVSWYQQTPGQGLQFLFEYFSETQRNKGNFPGRFSGRQFSNSRSEMNVSTLELGDSALYLCASSADGSSYNEQFFGPGTRLTVL.

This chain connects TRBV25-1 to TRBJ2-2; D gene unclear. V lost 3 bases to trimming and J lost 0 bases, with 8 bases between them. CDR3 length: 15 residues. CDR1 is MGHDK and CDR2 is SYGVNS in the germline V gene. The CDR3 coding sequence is TGTGCCAGCAGTGATCTCGCAGCGAACACCGGGGAGCTGTTTTTT. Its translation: CASSDLAANTGELFF.

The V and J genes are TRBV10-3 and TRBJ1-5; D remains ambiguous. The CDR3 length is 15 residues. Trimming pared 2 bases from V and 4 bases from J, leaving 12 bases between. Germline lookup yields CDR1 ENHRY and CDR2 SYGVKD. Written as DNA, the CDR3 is TGTGCCATCAGTGAGGGGTGGGGTGGTAATCAGCCCCAGCATTTT. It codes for CAISEGWGGNQPQHF.

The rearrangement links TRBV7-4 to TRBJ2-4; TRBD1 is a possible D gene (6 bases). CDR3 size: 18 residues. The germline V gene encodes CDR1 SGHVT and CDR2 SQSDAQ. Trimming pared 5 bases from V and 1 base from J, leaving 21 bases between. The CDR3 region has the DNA TGTGCCAGCAGCCCGAGAAAACAGGGTTGGTGGGCCAAAAACATTCAGTACTTC. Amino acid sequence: CASSPRKQGWWAKNIQYF.

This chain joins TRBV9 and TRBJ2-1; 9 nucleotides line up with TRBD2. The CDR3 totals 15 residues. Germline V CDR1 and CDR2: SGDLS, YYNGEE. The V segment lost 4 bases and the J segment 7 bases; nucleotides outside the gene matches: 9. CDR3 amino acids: CASSLRAGGLNEQFF. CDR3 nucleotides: TGTGCCAGCAGCCTAAGAGCGGGAGGATTAAATGAGCAGTTCTTC.

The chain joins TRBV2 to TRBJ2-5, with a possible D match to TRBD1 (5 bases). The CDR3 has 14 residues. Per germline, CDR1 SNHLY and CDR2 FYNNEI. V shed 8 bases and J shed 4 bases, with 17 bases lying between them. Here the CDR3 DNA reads TGTGCCAGCCGCAGGGCGGATTCGGTAGAGACCCAGTACTTC. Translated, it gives CASRRADSVETQYF.

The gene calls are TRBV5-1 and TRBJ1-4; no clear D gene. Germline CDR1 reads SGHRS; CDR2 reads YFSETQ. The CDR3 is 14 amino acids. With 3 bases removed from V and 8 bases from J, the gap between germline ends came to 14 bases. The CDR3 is CASSSGVSAEKLFF. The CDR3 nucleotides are TGCGCCAGCAGCTCTGGTGTAAGCGCGGAAAAACTGTTTTTT.

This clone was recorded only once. The CDR3 loop reads CASSPGQDSYEQYF. The CDR3 nucleotides are TGTGCCAGCAGTCCGGGACAGGACTCCTACGAGCAGTACTTC. The chain couples TRBV5-4 to TRBJ2-7; TRBD1 matches at 8 bases. V was clipped by 5 bases and J by 0 bases; unmatched bases: 4. This CDR3 is 14 amino acids long. Germline CDR1 reads SGHNT; CDR2 reads YYREEE (reference sequence). The full variable domain, rest sourced from reference TRBV5-4 and TRBJ2-7, is ETGVTQSPTHLIKTRGQQVTLRCSSQSGHNTVSWYQQALGQGPQFIFQYYREEENGRGNFPPRFSGLQFPNYSSELNVNALELDDSALYLCASSPGQDSYEQYFGPGTRLTVT.

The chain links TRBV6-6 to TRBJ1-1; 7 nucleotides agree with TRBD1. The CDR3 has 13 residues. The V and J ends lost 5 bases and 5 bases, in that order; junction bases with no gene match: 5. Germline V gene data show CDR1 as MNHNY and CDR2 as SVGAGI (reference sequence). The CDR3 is CASSITGETEAFF. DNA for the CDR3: TGTGCCAGCAGTATAACAGGGGAAACTGAAGCTTTCTTT.

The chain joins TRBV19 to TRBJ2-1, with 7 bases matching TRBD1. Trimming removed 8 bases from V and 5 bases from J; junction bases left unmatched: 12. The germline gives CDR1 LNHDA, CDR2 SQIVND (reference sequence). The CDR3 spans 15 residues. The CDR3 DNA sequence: TGTGCCAGTTGGGACAGTCGAATGGGGAACAATGAGCAGTTCTTC. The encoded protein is CASWDSRMGNNEQFF.